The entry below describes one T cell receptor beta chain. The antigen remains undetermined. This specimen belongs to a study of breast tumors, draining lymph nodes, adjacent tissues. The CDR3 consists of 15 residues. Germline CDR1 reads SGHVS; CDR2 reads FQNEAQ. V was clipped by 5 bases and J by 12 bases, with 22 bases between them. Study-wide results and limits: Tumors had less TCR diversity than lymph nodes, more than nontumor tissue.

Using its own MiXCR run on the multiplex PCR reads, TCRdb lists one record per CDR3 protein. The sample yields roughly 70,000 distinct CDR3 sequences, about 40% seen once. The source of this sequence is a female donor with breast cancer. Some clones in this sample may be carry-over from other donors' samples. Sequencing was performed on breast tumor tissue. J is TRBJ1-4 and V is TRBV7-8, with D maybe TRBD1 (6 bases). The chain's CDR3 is CASSDSGATNEELFF. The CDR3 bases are TGTGCCAGCAGCGACTCAGGGGCAACTAATGAGGAACTGTTTTTT. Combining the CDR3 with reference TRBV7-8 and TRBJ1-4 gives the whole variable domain GAGVSQSPRYKVAKRGQDVALRCDPISGHVSLFWYQQALGQGPEFLTYFQNEAQLDKSGLPSDRFFAERPEGSVSTLKIQRTQQEDSAVYLCASSDSGATNEELFFGSGTQLSVL.